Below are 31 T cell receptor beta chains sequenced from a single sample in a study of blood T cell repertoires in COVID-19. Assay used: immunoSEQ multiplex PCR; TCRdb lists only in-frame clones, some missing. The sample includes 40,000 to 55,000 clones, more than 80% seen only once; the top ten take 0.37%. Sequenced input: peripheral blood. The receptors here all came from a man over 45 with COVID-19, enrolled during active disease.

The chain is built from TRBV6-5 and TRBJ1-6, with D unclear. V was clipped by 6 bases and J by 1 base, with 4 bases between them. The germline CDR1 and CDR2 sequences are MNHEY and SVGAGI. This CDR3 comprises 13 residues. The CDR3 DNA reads TGTGCCAGCAGCGGGTCCTATAATTCACCCCTCCACTTT. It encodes CASSGSYNSPLHF.

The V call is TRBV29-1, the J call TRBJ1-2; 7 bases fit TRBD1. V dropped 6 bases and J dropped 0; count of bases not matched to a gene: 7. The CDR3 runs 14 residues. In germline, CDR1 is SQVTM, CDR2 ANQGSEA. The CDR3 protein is CSVTGAFTNYGYTF. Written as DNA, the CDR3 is TGCAGCGTCACAGGGGCCTTTACTAACTATGGCTACACCTTC.

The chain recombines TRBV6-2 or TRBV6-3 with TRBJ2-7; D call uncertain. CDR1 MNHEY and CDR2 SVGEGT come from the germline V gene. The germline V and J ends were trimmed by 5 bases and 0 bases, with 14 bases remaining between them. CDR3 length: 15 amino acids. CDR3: CASSPPARNSYEQYF. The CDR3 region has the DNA TGTGCCAGCAGTCCGCCGGCGCGGAACTCCTACGAGCAGTACTTC.

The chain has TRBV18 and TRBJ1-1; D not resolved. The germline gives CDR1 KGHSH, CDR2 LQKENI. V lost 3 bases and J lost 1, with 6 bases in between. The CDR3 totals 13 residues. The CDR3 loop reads CASSPQRNTEAFF. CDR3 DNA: TGTGCCAGCTCACCCCAGCGGAACACTGAAGCTTTCTTT.

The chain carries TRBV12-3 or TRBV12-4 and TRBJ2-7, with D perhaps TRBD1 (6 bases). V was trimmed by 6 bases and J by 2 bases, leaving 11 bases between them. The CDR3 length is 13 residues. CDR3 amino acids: CASSHGDTYEQYF. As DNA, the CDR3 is TGTGCCAGCAGCCATGGGGACACCTACGAGCAGTACTTC.

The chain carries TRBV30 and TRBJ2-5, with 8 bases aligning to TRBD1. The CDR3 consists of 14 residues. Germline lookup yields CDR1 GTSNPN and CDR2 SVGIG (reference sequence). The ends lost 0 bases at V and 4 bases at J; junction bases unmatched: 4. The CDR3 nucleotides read TGTGCCTGGAGTGTTCAGGGGGCGGGAGAGACCCAGTACTTC. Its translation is CAWSVQGAGETQYF.

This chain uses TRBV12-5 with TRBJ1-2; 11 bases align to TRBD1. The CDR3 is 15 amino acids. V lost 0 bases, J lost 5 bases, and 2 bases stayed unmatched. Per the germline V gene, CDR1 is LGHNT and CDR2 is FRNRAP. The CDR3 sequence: CASGLVDRGLYGYTF. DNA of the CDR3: TGTGCTAGTGGTTTGGTGGACAGGGGGCTTTATGGCTACACCTTC.

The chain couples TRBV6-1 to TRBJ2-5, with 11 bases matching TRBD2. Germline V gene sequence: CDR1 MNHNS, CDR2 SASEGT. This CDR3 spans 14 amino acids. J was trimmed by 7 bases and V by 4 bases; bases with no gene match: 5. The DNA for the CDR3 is TGTGCCAGCAGTGCCACCGGACTAGCGGGGACCCAGTACTTC. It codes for CASSATGLAGTQYF.

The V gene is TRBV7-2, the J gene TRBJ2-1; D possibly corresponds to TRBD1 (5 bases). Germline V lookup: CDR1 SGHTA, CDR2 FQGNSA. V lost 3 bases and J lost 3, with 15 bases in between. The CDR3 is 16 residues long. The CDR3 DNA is TGTGCCAGCAGCTTCAGACTGGCTCAGGGCTACAATGAGCAGTTCTTC. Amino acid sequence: CASSFRLAQGYNEQFF. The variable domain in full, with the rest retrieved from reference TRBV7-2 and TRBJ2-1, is GAGVSQSPSNKVTEKGKDVELRCDPISGHTALYWYRQSLGQGLEFLIYFQGNSAPDKSGLPSDRFSAERTGGSVSTLTIQRTQQEDSAVYLCASSFRLAQGYNEQFFGPGTRLTVL.

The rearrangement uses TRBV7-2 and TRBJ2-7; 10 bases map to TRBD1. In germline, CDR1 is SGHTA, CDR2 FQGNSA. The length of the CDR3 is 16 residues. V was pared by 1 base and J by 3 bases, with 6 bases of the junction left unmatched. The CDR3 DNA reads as TGTGCCAGCAGCTTAGGAGGACAGGGGGGCCTCTACGAGCAGTACTTC. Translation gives CASSLGGQGGLYEQYF.

The CDR3 spells CASSMIQGSGNTIYF. Written as DNA, the CDR3 is TGTGCCAGCAGCATGATACAGGGCTCTGGAAACACCATATATTTT. The chain recombines TRBV7-6 with TRBJ1-3; possibly TRBD1 for D (6 bases). Trimming removed 5 bases at V and 0 bases at J, with 11 bases between. Germline loops: CDR1 SGHVS, CDR2 FNYEAQ. The CDR3 is 15 amino acids.

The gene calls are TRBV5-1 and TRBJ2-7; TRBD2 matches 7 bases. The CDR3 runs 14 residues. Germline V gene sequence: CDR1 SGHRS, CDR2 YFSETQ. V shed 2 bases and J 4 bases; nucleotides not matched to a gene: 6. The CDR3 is CASSFQRGGYEQYF. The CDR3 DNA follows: TGCGCCAGCAGCTTCCAGCGGGGCGGGTACGAGCAGTACTTC. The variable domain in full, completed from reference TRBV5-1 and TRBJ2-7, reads KAGVTQTPRYLIKTRGQQVTLSCSPISGHRSVSWYQQTPGQGLQFLFEYFSETQRNKGNFPGRFSGRQFSNSRSEMNVSTLELGDSALYLCASSFQRGGYEQYFGPGTRLTVT.

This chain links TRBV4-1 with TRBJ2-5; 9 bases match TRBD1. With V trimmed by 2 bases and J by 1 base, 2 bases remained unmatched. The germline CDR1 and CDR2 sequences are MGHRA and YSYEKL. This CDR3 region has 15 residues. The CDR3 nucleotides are TGCGCCAGCAGCCAACCGGGACAGGGCCAAGAGACCCAGTACTTC. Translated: CASSQPGQGQETQYF.

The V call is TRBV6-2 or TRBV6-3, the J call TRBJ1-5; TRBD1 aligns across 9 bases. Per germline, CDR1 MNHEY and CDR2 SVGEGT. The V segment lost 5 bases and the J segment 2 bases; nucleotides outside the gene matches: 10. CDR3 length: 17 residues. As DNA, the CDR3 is TGTGCCAGCAGTCTCGGGACAGGGAACTTGGGCAATCAGCCCCAGCATTTT. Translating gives CASSLGTGNLGNQPQHF.

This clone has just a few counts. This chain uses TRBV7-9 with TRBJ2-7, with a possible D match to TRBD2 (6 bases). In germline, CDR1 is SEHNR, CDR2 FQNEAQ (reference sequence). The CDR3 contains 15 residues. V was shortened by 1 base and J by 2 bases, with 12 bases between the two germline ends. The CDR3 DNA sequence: TGTGCCAGCAGCTTAGATCTGGGCGGGACCTACGAGCAGTACTTC. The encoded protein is CASSLDLGGTYEQYF.

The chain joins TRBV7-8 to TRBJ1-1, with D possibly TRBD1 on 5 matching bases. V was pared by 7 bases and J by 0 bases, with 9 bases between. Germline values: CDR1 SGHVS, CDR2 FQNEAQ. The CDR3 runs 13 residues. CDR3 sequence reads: CASTRQMNTEAFF. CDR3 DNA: TGTGCCAGCACCAGACAGATGAACACTGAAGCTTTCTTT.

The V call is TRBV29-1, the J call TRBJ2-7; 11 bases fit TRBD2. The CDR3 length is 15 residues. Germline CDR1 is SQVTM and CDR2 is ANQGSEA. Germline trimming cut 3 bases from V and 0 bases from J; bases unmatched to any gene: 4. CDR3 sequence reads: CSVDDGTSGSYEQYF. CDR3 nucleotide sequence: TGCAGCGTTGATGATGGGACTAGCGGCTCCTACGAGCAGTACTTC.

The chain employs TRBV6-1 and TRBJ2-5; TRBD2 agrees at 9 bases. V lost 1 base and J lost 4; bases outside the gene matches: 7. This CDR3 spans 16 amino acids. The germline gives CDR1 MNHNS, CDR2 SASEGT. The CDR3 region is CASSEGFSGRLETQYF. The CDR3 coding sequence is TGTGCCAGCAGTGAAGGATTTAGCGGGAGATTAGAGACCCAGTACTTC.

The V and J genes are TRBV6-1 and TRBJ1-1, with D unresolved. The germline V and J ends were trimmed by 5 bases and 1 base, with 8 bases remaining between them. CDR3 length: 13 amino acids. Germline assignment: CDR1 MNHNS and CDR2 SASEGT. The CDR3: CASSLTQNTEAFF. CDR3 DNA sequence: TGTGCCAGCAGTTTAACACAGAACACTGAAGCTTTCTTT.

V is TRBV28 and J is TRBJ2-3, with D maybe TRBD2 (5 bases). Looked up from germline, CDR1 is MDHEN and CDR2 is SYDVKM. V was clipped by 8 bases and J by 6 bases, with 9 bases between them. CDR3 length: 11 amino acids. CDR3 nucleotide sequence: TGTGCCAGCGGGGAGCGGGATACGCAGTATTTT. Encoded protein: CASGERDTQYF.

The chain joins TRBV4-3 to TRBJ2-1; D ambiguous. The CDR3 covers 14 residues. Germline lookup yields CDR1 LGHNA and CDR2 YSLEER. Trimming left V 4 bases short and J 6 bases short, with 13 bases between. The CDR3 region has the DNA TGCGCCAGCAGCCCGAGCCCCTTCTCCAATGAGCAGTTCTTC. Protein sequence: CASSPSPFSNEQFF.

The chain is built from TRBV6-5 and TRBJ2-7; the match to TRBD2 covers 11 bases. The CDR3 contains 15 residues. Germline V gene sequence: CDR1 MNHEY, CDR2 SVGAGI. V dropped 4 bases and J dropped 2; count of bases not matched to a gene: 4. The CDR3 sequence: CASSFRLAGTYEQYF. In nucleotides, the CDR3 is TGTGCCAGCAGTTTCAGACTAGCGGGGACCTACGAGCAGTACTTC.

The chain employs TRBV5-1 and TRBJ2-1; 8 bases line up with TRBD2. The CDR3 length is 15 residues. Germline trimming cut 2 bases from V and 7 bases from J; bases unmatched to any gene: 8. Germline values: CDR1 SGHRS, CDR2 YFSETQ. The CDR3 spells CASSFNGRARNEQFF. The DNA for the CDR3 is TGCGCCAGCAGCTTTAACGGGAGGGCCAGAAATGAGCAGTTCTTC.

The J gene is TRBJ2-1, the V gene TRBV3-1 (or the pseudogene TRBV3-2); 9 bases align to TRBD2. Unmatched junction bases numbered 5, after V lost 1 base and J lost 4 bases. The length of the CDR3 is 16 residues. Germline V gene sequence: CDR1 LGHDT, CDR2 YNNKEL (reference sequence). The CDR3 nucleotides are TGTGCCAGCAGCCAAGCACCTAGCGGGATTTACAATGAGCAGTTCTTC. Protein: CASSQAPSGIYNEQFF.

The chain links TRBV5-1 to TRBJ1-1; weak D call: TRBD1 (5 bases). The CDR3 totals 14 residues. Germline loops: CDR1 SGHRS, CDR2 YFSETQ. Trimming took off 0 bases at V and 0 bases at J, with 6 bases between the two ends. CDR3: CASSLGQMNTEAFF. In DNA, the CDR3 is TGCGCCAGCAGCTTGGGACAGATGAACACTGAAGCTTTCTTT.

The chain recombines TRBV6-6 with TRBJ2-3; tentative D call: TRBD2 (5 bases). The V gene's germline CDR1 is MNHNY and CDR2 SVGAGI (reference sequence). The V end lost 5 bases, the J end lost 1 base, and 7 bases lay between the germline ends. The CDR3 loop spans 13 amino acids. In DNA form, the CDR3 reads TGTGCCAGCAGTGGCGGGCGCACAGATACGCAGTATTTT. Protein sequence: CASSGGRTDTQYF.

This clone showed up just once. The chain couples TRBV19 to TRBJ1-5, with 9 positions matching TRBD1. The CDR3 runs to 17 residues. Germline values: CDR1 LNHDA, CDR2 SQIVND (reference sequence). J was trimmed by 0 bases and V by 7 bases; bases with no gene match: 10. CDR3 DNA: TGTGCCAGTACCCCGGACAGGGGCGATTATAGCAATCAGCCCCAGCATTTT. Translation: CASTPDRGDYSNQPQHF.

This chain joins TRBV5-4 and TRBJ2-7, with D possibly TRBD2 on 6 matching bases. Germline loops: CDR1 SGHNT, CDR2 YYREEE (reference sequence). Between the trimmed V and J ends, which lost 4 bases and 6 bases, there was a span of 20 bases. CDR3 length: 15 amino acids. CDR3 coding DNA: TGTGCCAGCAGCGCGCTCCGGGACCGCGGGACCGAGCAGTACTTC. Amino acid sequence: CASSALRDRGTEQYF. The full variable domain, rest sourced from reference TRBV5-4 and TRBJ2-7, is ETGVTQSPTHLIKTRGQQVTLRCSSQSGHNTVSWYQQALGQGPQFIFQYYREEENGRGNFPPRFSGLQFPNYSSELNVNALELDDSALYLCASSALRDRGTEQYFGPGTRLTVT.

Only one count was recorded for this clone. CDR3 sequence (DNA): TGCGCCAGCAGCCCCCGACTAGTTTCCACCGGGGAGCTGTTTTTT. Protein sequence: CASSPRLVSTGELFF. The rearrangement uses TRBV5-1 and TRBJ2-2, with D possibly TRBD2 on 6 matching bases. V was pared by 4 bases and J by 4 bases, with 14 bases between. Germline values: CDR1 SGHRS, CDR2 YFSETQ. The CDR3 sequence is 15 residues long.

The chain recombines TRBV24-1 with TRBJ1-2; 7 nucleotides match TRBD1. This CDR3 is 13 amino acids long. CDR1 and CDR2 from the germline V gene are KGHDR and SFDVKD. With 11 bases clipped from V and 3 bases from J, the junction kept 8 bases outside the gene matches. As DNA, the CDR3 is TGTGCCATCGCGACAGGGACCTACTATGGCTACACCTTC. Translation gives CAIATGTYYGYTF.

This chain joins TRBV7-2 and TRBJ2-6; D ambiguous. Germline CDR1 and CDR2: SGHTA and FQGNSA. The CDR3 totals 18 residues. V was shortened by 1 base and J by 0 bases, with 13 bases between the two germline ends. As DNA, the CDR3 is TGTGCCAGCAGCTTAGTTTACAGCCACAGCTCTGGGGCCAACGTCCTGACTTTC. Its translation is CASSLVYSHSSGANVLTF.